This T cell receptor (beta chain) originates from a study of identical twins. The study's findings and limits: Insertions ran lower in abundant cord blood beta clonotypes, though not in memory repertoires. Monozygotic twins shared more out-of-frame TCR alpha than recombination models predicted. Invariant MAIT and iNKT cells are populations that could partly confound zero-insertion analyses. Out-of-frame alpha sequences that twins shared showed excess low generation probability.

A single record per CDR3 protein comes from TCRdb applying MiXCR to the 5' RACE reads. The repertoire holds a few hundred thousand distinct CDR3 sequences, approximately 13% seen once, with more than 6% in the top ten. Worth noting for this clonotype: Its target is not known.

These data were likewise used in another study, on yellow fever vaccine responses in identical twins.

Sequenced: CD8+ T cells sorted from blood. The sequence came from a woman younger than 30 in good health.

The CDR3 DNA reads TGTGCCAGTAGTATACGGGGGCTCTCTGGGGCCAACGTCCTGACTTTC. Amino acid sequence: CASSIRGLSGANVLTF. This chain joins TRBV19 and TRBJ2-6; D may correspond to TRBD1 or TRBD2 (6 bases each). Germline V gene lookup returns CDR1 LNHDA and CDR2 SQIVND (reference sequence). Trimming removed 2 bases from V and 0 bases from J, with 8 bases in between. The CDR3 sequence is 16 residues long.